The clone carrying this TCR beta chain was detected a few times. Its antigen is unidentified. This CDR3 is also generated by other DNA sequences in the sample. Expressed TCRB transcripts were sequenced, since all the RNA that had been isolated was reverse transcribed. Clones were sequenced by immunoSEQ multiplex PCR, and TCRdb holds only the in-frame ones, with some missing. The table lists about 370,000 clones, around 9.6% of them singletons. The sample originates from a study of beta chain features in type 1 diabetes. The study's findings and limits: Individuals with type 1 diabetes displayed fewer insertions and more deletions at VDJ junctions. Significant though moderate, a shortening of TCRB CDR3s appeared in all four CD4+ subsets of Type 1 diabetes patients. Naive, central memory and Treg TCRB repertoires seemed to resemble each other more closely in patients than they did in healthy donors.

Trimming cost V 8 bases and J 5 bases, with 21 bases left between them. CDR3 length: 15 residues. CDR1 is MNHNS, CDR2 SASEGT, per germline. V and J are TRBV6-1 and TRBJ2-5; D tentatively reads TRBD1 or TRBD2 (6 bases each). Material for sequencing was central memory CD4+ T cells from blood. The clonotype comes from a man aged 25-45 years with type 1 diabetes. CDR3 amino acids: CASGLPGGTFETQYF. The DNA for the CDR3 is TGTGCCAGCGGGCTCCCTGGGGGGACATTCGAGACCCAGTACTTC.